Reported below is one T cell receptor beta chain. The sample originates from a study of cytomegalovirus exposure and HLA in healthy donors. Study-wide context: Earlier, almost 120 million unique TCR beta sequences were recovered from approximately 180 million T cells by an analysis.

Use of 60 Vbeta and 13 Jbeta primers characterized the PCR. Method: immunoSEQ multiplex PCR; TCRdb's copy keeps in-frame clones and lacks some. Of 73,000 or so clones detected, about 80% appear once; the ten largest clones hold around 6%. This CDR3 spans 14 amino acids. Trimming cost V 6 bases and J 1 base, with 13 bases left between them. CDR1 is MRHNA, CDR2 SNTAGT, per germline. The sequence was obtained from a man aged 45 to 65 in good health and CMV-seronegative. The specimen was PBMCs. The genes are TRBV6-4 and TRBJ2-7; D remains ambiguous. In DNA form, the CDR3 reads TGTGCCAGCAGCAACGAGGCGTCATCCTACGAGCAGTACTTC. It is translated as CASSNEASSYEQYF.